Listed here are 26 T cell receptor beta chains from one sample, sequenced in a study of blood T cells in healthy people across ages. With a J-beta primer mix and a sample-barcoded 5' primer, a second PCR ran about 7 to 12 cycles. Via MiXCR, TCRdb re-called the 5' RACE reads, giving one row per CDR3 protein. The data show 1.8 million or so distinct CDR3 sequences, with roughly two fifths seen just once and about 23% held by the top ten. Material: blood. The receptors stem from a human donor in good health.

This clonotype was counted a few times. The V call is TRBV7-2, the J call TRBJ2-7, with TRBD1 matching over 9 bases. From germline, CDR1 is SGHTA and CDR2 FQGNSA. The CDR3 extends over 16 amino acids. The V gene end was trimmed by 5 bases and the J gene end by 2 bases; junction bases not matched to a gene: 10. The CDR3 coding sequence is TGTGCCAGCAGCCAGAATATAGGACAGGGGACCTACGAGCAGTACTTC. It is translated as CASSQNIGQGTYEQYF.

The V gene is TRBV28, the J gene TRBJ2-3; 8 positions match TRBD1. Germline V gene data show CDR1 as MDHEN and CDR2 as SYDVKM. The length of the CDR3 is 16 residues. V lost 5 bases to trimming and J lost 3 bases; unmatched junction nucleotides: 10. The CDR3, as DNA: TGTGCCAGCAGTCTAACTCCTACAGGGGGAACAGATACGCAGTATTTT. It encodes CASSLTPTGGTDTQYF.

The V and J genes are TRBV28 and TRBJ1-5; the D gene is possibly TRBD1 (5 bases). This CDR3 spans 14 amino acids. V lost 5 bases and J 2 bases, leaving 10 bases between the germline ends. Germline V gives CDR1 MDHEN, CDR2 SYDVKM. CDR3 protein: CASSPVTGNQPQHF. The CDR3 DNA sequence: TGTGCCAGCAGTCCTGTGACAGGCAATCAGCCCCAGCATTTT.

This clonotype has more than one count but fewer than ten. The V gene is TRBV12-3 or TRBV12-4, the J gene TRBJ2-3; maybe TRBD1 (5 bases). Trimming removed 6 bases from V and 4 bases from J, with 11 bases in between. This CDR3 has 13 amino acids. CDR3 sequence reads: CASRAGSPDTQYF. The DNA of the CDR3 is TGTGCCAGCAGAGCAGGGTCCCCAGATACGCAGTATTTT.

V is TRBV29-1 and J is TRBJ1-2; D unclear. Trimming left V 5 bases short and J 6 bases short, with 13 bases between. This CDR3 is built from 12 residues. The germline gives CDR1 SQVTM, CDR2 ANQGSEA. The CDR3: CSVRGYSHGYTF. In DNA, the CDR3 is TGCAGCGTTCGAGGGTATAGCCATGGCTACACCTTC.

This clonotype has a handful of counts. The CDR3 DNA is TGTGCCAGCAATATGAGGGGGCAAGAGTACGAGCAGTACTTC. Its translation is CASNMRGQEYEQYF. The chain carries TRBV28 and TRBJ2-7; 7 nucleotides agree with TRBD1. This CDR3 contains 14 residues. Unmatched junction bases numbered 10, after V lost 7 bases and J lost 4 bases. The germline gives CDR1 MDHEN, CDR2 SYDVKM.

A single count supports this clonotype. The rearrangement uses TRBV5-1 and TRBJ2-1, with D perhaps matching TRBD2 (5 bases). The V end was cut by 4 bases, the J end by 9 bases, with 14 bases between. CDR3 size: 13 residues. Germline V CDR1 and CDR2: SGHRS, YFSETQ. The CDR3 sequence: CASSPDSGSEQFF. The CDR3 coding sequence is TGCGCCAGCAGCCCGGACTCGGGGTCTGAGCAGTTCTTC.

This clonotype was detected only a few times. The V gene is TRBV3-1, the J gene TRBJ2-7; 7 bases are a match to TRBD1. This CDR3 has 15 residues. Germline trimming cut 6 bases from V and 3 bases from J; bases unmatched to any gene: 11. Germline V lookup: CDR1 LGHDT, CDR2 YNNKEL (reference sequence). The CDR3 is CASRSTGAPLYEQYF. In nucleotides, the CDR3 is TGTGCCAGCAGATCTACAGGGGCCCCCCTCTACGAGCAGTACTTC.

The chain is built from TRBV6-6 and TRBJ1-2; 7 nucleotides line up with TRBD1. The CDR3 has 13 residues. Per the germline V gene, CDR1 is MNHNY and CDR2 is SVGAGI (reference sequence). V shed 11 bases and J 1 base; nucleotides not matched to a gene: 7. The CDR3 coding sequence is TGTGCCGGAGGGACAGCCGTTAACTATGGCTACACCTTC. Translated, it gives CAGGTAVNYGYTF.

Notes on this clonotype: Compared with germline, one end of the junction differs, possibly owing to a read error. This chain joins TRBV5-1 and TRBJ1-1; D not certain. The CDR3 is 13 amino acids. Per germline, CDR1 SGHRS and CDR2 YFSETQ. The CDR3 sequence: CASSSRANTEAFF. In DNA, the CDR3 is TGTGCCAGCAGTAGCCGGGCGAACACTGAAGCTTTCTTT.

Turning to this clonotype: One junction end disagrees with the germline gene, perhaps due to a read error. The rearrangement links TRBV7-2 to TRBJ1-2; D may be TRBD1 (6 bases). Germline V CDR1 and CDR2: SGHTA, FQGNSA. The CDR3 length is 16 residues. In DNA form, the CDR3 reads TGTGCCAGCAGCTTAATAGACCACAGGGTTGTCTATGACTACACCTTC. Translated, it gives CASSLIDHRVVYDYTF.

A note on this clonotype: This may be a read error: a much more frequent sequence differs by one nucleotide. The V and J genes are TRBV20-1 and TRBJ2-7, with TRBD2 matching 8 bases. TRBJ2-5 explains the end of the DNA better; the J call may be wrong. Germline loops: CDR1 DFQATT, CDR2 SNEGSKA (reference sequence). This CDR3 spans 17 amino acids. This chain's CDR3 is CSATPGLVGVGGETQYF. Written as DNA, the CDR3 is TGCAGTGCTACACCGGGACTAGTGGGGGTAGGAGGGGAGACCCAGTACTTC.

The CDR3 sequence: CASSLGQRVTGANVLTF. As DNA, the CDR3 is TGCGCCAGCAGCCTTGGACAGCGGGTTACTGGGGCCAACGTCCTGACTTTC. This chain joins TRBV4-1 and TRBJ2-6; either TRBD1 or TRBD2 may supply D (6 bases each). V was pared by 4 bases and J by 2 bases, with 15 bases between. CDR1 and CDR2 from the germline V gene are MGHRA and YSYEKL. The CDR3 runs to 17 residues.

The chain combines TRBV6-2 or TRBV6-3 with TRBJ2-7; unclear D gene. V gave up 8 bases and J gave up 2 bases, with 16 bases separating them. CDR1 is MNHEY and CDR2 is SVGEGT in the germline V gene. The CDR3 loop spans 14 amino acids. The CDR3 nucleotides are TGTGCCAGCCTCCCTGGGCTGGGCGCCTACGAGCAGTACTTC. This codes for CASLPGLGAYEQYF.

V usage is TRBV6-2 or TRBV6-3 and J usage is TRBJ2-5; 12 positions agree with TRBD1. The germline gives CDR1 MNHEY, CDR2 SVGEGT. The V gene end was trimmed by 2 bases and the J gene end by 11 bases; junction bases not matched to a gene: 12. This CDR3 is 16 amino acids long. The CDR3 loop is CASSYAGDRGLREQYF. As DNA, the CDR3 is TGTGCCAGCAGTTACGCCGGGGACAGGGGGCTTCGGGAGCAGTACTTC.

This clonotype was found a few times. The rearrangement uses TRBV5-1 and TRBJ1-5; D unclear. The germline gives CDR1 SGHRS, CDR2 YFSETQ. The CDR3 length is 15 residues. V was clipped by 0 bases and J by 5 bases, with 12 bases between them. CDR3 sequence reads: CASSLEGVEDQPQHF. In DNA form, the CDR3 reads TGCGCCAGCAGCTTGGAAGGAGTGGAGGATCAGCCCCAGCATTTT.

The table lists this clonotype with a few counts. CDR3 region: CASLKTWGVKPEAFF. The CDR3, as DNA: TGTGCCAGCTTAAAAACTTGGGGGGTTAAGCCTGAAGCTTTCTTT. The J gene is TRBJ1-1, the V gene TRBV12-3 or TRBV12-4, with D perhaps TRBD1 (5 bases). This CDR3 is built from 15 residues. The V and J ends lost 8 bases and 6 bases respectively, with 22 bases between them.

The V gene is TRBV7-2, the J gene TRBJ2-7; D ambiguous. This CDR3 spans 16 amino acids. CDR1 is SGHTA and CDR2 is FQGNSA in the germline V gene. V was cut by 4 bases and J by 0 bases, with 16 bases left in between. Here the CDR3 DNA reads TGTGCCAGCAGCTCAGGATCCCGGTCTAGCTCCTACGAGCAGTACTTC. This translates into CASSSGSRSSSYEQYF.

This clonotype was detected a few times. Here the CDR3 DNA reads TGTGCTAGTGGTTTGGCAGGGGATATGGAGACCCAGTACTTC. Its protein is CASGLAGDMETQYF. This chain uses TRBV12-5 with TRBJ2-5; tentatively, D is TRBD1 (6 bases). The CDR3 contains 14 residues. Trimming removed 1 base from V and 5 bases from J, with 11 bases in between. Germline assignment: CDR1 LGHNT and CDR2 FRNRAP.

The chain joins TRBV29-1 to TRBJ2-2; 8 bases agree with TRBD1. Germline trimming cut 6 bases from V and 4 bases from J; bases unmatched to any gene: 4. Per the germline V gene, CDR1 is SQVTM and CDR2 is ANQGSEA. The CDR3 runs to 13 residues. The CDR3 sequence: CSVLTGGTGELFF. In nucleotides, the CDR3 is TGCAGCGTGCTTACAGGGGGCACCGGGGAGCTGTTTTTT.

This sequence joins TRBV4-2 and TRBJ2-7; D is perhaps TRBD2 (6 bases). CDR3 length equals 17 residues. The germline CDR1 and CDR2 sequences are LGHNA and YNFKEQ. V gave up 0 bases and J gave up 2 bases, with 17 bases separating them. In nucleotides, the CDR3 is TGTGCCAGCAGCCAAGATGAGGGGCTAGCGCGGGCCTACGAGCAGTACTTC. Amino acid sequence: CASSQDEGLARAYEQYF.

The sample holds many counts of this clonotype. CDR3 bases: TGTGCCAGCAGCCCCGGCGGGAGCTCCTACAATGAGCAGTTCTTC. Translation gives CASSPGGSSYNEQFF. The chain has TRBV7-2 and TRBJ2-1, with 7 bases matching TRBD2. Germline loops: CDR1 SGHTA, CDR2 FQGNSA. Trimming at V came to 5 bases and at J to 0 bases, leaving 4 bases not matched to a gene. The CDR3 consists of 15 residues.

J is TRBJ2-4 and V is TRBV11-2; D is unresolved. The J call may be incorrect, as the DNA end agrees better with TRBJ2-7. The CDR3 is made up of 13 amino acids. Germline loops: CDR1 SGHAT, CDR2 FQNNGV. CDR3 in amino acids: CASSLEPRYEQYF. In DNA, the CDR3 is TGTGCCAGCAGCTTAGAACCGCGGTACGAGCAGTACTTC.

The CDR3 is CASSLTFTTEAFF. The CDR3 DNA follows: TGTGCCAGCAGCTTGACCTTTACCACTGAAGCTTTCTTT. This chain links TRBV7-2 with TRBJ1-1; D is undetermined. Germline V lookup: CDR1 SGHTA, CDR2 FQGNSA. V gave up 3 bases and J gave up 4 bases, with 9 bases separating them. There are 13 residues in the CDR3.

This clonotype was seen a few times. The CDR3 sequence: CASSLVGTDTDTQYF. The CDR3 coding sequence is TGTGCCAGCAGCTTAGTGGGGACTGACACAGATACGCAGTATTTT. This rearrangement joins TRBV7-2 to TRBJ2-3; maybe TRBD2 (6 bases). Germline CDR1 SGHTA, CDR2 FQGNSA. V shed 1 base and J shed 2 bases, with 10 bases lying between them. The CDR3 covers 15 residues. The full variable domain, completed using reference TRBV7-2 and TRBJ2-3, is GAGVSQSPSNKVTEKGKDVELRCDPISGHTALYWYRQSLGQGLEFLIYFQGNSAPDKSGLPSDRFSAERTGGSVSTLTIQRTQQEDSAVYLCASSLVGTDTDTQYFGPGTRLTVL.

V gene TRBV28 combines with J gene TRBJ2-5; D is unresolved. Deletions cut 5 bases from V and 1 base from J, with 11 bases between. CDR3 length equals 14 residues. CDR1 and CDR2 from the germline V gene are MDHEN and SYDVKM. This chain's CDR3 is CASSSLGFQETQYF. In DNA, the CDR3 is TGTGCCAGCAGTAGCCTGGGATTCCAAGAGACCCAGTACTTC.